The 28 T cell receptor beta chains below all came from one sample that was sequenced in a study of blood T cell repertoires in COVID-19. TCRdb keeps only in-frame clones here, not all; method: immunoSEQ multiplex PCR. The table shows about 88,000 clones, with about two thirds occurring only once. Input material: peripheral blood. These receptors all come from a woman between 55 and 75 years old in a cohort sampled during active or convalescent COVID-19.

The CDR3 sequence is CASSLVGREYTEAFF. The CDR3 nucleotides read TGTGCCAGCAGCTTGGTAGGGAGGGAGTACACTGAAGCTTTCTTT. The chain combines TRBV5-8 with TRBJ1-1; the D is unclear. The CDR3 spans 15 residues. V dropped 0 bases and J dropped 3 bases, with 12 bases sitting between them. The germline gives CDR1 SGHTS, CDR2 YDEGEE.

A few counts support this clone. The genes are TRBV4-1 and TRBJ2-3, with TRBD1 matching 10 bases. Germline CDR1 MGHRA, CDR2 YSYEKL. The CDR3 consists of 17 residues. V lost 0 bases, J lost 3 bases, and 6 bases stayed unmatched. This CDR3 reads CASSQDSPGQGTDTQYF. The CDR3 DNA sequence: TGCGCCAGCAGCCAAGATTCCCCGGGACAGGGGACAGATACGCAGTATTTT.

The CDR3 sequence is CASSTHGQTEETQYF. CDR3 nucleotides: TGTGCCAGCAGCACTCACGGACAGACTGAAGAGACCCAGTACTTC. The chain joins TRBV6-5 to TRBJ2-5; tentative D call: TRBD1 (6 bases). The germline V gene encodes CDR1 MNHEY and CDR2 SVGAGI. The CDR3 loop spans 15 amino acids. Deletions cut 6 bases from V and 3 bases from J, with 17 bases between.

This chain connects TRBV12-3 or TRBV12-4 to TRBJ2-7, with D hard to call. This CDR3 contains 11 residues. Deletions cut 4 bases from V and 1 base from J, with 2 bases between. The CDR3 nucleotides read TGTGCCAGCAGTTCATCCTACGAGCAGTACTTC. This encodes CASSSSYEQYF.

The chain is built from TRBV29-1 and TRBJ1-3, with no clear D. V was clipped by 5 bases and J by 3 bases, with 17 bases between them. Germline CDR1 reads SQVTM; CDR2 reads ANQGSEA. The CDR3 totals 15 residues. The CDR3 DNA is TGCAGCGTTTCAGGTACAACCACCCATGGAAACACCATATATTTT. Residues: CSVSGTTTHGNTIYF.

This clone was observed once. CDR3 protein: CASSFSGRGNQPQHF. CDR3 sequence (DNA): TGTGCCAGCAGCTTTTCGGGAAGGGGCAATCAGCCCCAGCATTTT. The gene calls are TRBV5-8 and TRBJ1-5; D remains unclear. This CDR3 has 15 amino acids. Trimming shortened V by 2 bases and J by 2 bases, and 11 bases separated the two germline ends. In germline, CDR1 is SGHTS, CDR2 YDEGEE.

The genes are TRBV11-3 and TRBJ1-2; D ambiguous. The germline CDR1 and CDR2 sequences are SGHNT and YENEEA. This CDR3 is built from 16 residues. Trimming stripped 4 bases from V and 3 bases from J, with 18 bases between. Here the CDR3 reads CASSSPSRSNDYGYTF. DNA of the CDR3: TGTGCCAGCAGCTCCCCGTCTCGGTCTAATGACTATGGCTACACCTTC. Variable domain in full (rest from reference TRBV11-3 and TRBJ1-2): EAGVVQSPRYKIIEKKQPVAFWCNPISGHNTLYWYLQNLGQGPELLIRYENEEAVDDSQLPKDRFSAERLKGVDSTLKIQPAELGDSAVYLCASSSPSRSNDYGYTFGSGTRLTVV.

The rearrangement uses TRBV14 and TRBJ2-7; D unresolved. Germline values: CDR1 SGHDN, CDR2 FVKESK. The CDR3 totals 13 residues. V was trimmed by 3 bases and J by 4 bases, leaving 10 bases between them. CDR3 in DNA: TGTGCCAGCAGCCATTTGGGCAGGTACGAGCAGTACTTC. Protein sequence: CASSHLGRYEQYF.

V is TRBV9 and J is TRBJ2-5; D is undetermined. V was cut by 3 bases and J by 5 bases, with 11 bases left in between. CDR3 size: 13 residues. Germline V CDR1 and CDR2: SGDLS, YYNGEE. CDR3 region: CASSAAVRETQYF. The CDR3 nucleotides read TGTGCCAGCAGCGCAGCCGTGAGGGAGACCCAGTACTTC.

This clone turned up a few times. V usage is TRBV18 and J usage is TRBJ1-2; 8 bases fit TRBD1. Trimming removed 3 bases from V and 8 bases from J; junction bases left unmatched: 5. Germline CDR1 reads KGHSH; CDR2 reads LQKENI. This CDR3 has 13 residues. The CDR3 coding sequence is TGTGCCAGCTCACCGGACAGGGATCACGGCTACACCTTC. This translates into CASSPDRDHGYTF.

The chain employs TRBV5-8 and TRBJ1-2; a possible D gene is TRBD1 (6 bases). V was trimmed by 4 bases and J by 5 bases, leaving 12 bases between them. This CDR3 region has 13 residues. CDR1 SGHTS and CDR2 YDEGEE come from the germline V gene. The CDR3 is CASSPDSLYGYTF. The CDR3 DNA reads TGTGCCAGCAGCCCGGACAGTTTATATGGCTACACCTTC.

This rearrangement joins TRBV20-1 to TRBJ1-6; 7 nucleotides line up with TRBD1. Germline V lookup: CDR1 DFQATT, CDR2 SNEGSKA (reference sequence). The CDR3 has 15 residues. V gave up 3 bases and J gave up 10 bases; unmatched junction bases: 12. CDR3 protein: CSASGGRGSESPLHF. In nucleotides, the CDR3 is TGCAGTGCTAGTGGAGGCAGGGGGTCTGAGTCACCCCTCCACTTT.

V and J are TRBV6-5 and TRBJ2-7, with D tentatively TRBD1 (6 bases). Per germline, CDR1 MNHEY and CDR2 SVGAGI. The CDR3 is 13 amino acids. V lost 5 bases to trimming and J lost 0 bases, with 8 bases between them. The CDR3 DNA reads TGTGCCAGCAGTACAGGGAGCTCCTACGAGCAGTACTTC. Translating gives CASSTGSSYEQYF.

The V call is TRBV11-1, the J call TRBJ2-3; 8 bases map to TRBD2. The V gene end was trimmed by 7 bases and the J gene end by 4 bases; junction bases not matched to a gene: 10. The CDR3 contains 15 residues. Germline-derived CDR1 and CDR2 are SGHAT and FQDESV (reference sequence). The DNA of the CDR3 is TGTGCCAGCACCGCCTCGGGGGGGTTCGCAGATACGCAGTATTTT. Translated, it gives CASTASGGFADTQYF.

The chain has TRBV11-2 and TRBJ2-5, with TRBD2 matching over 9 bases. V was pared by 2 bases and J by 5 bases, with 9 bases of the junction left unmatched. CDR3 size: 16 residues. Germline V gene sequence: CDR1 SGHAT, CDR2 FQNNGV. In DNA form, the CDR3 reads TGTGCCAGCAGCTTACGGGGCGGGGGGGCCGCGGAGACCCAGTACTTC. Translation gives CASSLRGGGAAETQYF.

The CDR3: CASSWTGISSGNTIYF. The CDR3 coding sequence is TGTGCCAGCAGTTGGACAGGGATTAGCTCTGGAAACACCATATATTTT. The V gene is TRBV5-6, the J gene TRBJ1-3; 8 nucleotides line up with TRBD1. The CDR3 spans 16 residues. CDR1 and CDR2 (germline): SGHDT, YYEEEE. V shed 5 bases, J shed 0 bases, and the junction held 7 bases outside the gene matches.

This rearrangement joins TRBV10-3 to TRBJ1-5; the D gene is possibly TRBD1 (6 bases). V was cut by 6 bases and J by 2 bases, with 11 bases left in between. CDR3 length: 14 residues. Germline V gene sequence: CDR1 ENHRY, CDR2 SYGVKD. This CDR3 reads CAISNRQGNQPQHF. In nucleotides, the CDR3 is TGTGCCATCAGCAACCGACAGGGCAATCAGCCCCAGCATTTT.

J is TRBJ1-1 and V is TRBV7-3, with D uncertain. In germline, CDR1 is SGHTA, CDR2 FQGTGA. The CDR3 runs to 14 residues. The V end lost 1 base, the J end lost 4 bases, and 10 bases lay between the germline ends. CDR3 amino acids: CASSLNPGTTEAFF. In DNA form, the CDR3 reads TGTGCCAGCAGCTTAAACCCGGGTACCACTGAAGCTTTCTTT.

This rearrangement joins TRBV7-7 to TRBJ2-1; 14 bases are a match to TRBD2. The CDR3 is made up of 18 amino acids. J lost 6 bases, V lost 2 bases, and 9 bases had no gene match. From germline, CDR1 is SSHAT and CDR2 FNYEAQ (reference sequence). CDR3 nucleotides: TGTGCCAGCAGCTTATTGACTAGCGGGGGGGTCGGTTCCAATGAGCAGTTCTTC. Residues: CASSLLTSGGVGSNEQFF.

This sequence joins TRBV7-9 and TRBJ2-5, with a tentative D call TRBD1 (6 bases). The CDR3 consists of 17 residues. V shed 1 base and J shed 7 bases, with 22 bases lying between them. The germline CDR1 and CDR2 sequences are SEHNR and FQNEAQ (reference sequence). CDR3 loop: CASSLDWETGIEGTQYF. In DNA form, the CDR3 reads TGTGCCAGCAGCTTAGATTGGGAGACAGGTATTGAAGGGACCCAGTACTTC.

The chain has TRBV6-5 and TRBJ2-7; 8 positions agree with TRBD1. Germline V gives CDR1 MNHEY, CDR2 SVGAGI. This CDR3 has 15 residues. Trimming cost V 5 bases and J 3 bases; bases outside gene matches: 9. In DNA form, the CDR3 reads TGTGCCAGCAGTACAGTTGGGACAGGAAACTACGAGCAGTACTTC. Translating it yields CASSTVGTGNYEQYF.

This chain uses TRBV30 with TRBJ1-4, with 9 positions matching TRBD1. After removal of 5 bases from V and 8 bases from J, the junction contained 3 bases not matched to a gene. Germline CDR1 and CDR2: GTSNPN and SVGIG (reference sequence). The CDR3 has 12 amino acids. The CDR3 is CAWGQGFEKLFF. In DNA, the CDR3 is TGTGCCTGGGGACAGGGGTTCGAAAAACTGTTTTTT.

A remark on this clone: Other DNA sequences from this sample encode an identical CDR3 as well. The chain has TRBV30 and TRBJ1-4; no reliable D call. Deletions cut 0 bases from V and 0 bases from J, with 5 bases between. CDR1 and CDR2 from the germline V gene are GTSNPN and SVGIG (reference sequence). This CDR3 comprises 14 residues. In nucleotides, the CDR3 is TGTGCCTGGAGTGTAGGAGCAACTAATGAAAAACTGTTTTTT. Its protein is CAWSVGATNEKLFF.

This rearrangement joins TRBV4-3 to TRBJ1-2; possibly TRBD1 for D (6 bases). This CDR3 spans 17 amino acids. V lost 4 bases and J lost 0, with 18 bases in between. Germline loops: CDR1 LGHNA, CDR2 YSLEER. Here the CDR3 DNA reads TGCGCCAGCAGCCGAGGTGTTGTCAGGGGATCTAACTATGGCTACACCTTC. It yields the protein CASSRGVVRGSNYGYTF.

The chain joins TRBV4-1 to TRBJ1-6; D call uncertain. The CDR3 consists of 13 residues. V lost 0 bases, J lost 9 bases, and 6 bases lay in between. Germline lookup yields CDR1 MGHRA and CDR2 YSYEKL. This CDR3 is CASSQDRGSPLHF. The CDR3 DNA reads as TGCGCCAGCAGCCAAGATCGGGGTTCACCCCTCCACTTT.

This rearrangement joins TRBV6-5 to TRBJ1-6, with D perhaps TRBD1 (5 bases). Germline V gene lookup returns CDR1 MNHEY and CDR2 SVGAGI. V lost 8 bases and J lost 7, with 15 bases in between. The CDR3 contains 14 residues. The CDR3 sequence: CASRRGVENSPLHF. In DNA, the CDR3 is TGTGCCAGCCGGAGGGGAGTCGAAAATTCACCCCTCCACTTT.

This chain connects TRBV2 to TRBJ1-5; unclear D gene. Trimming took off 0 bases at V and 11 bases at J, with 8 bases between the two ends. The CDR3 length is 12 residues. Germline lookup yields CDR1 SNHLY and CDR2 FYNNEI. CDR3 in amino acids: CASSEALRAQHF. In nucleotides, the CDR3 is TGTGCCAGCAGTGAAGCGCTTCGCGCCCAGCATTTT.

This sequence joins TRBV28 and TRBJ2-3; 8 bases are shared with TRBD1. V trimming: 7 bases; J trimming: 3 bases; junction bases outside the gene matches: 9. This CDR3 has 15 residues. The germline V gene has CDR1 MDHEN and CDR2 SYDVKM. CDR3 DNA sequence: TGTGCCAGCACCGGGACAGGAGGCTTTACAGATACGCAGTATTTT. Translation: CASTGTGGFTDTQYF. The full variable domain, in which reference TRBV28 and TRBJ2-3 provide the parts outside the CDR3, is DVKVTQSSRYLVKRTGEKVFLECVQDMDHENMFWYRQDPGLGLRLIYFSYDVKMKEKGDIPEGYSVSREKKERFSLILESASTNQTSMYLCASTGTGGFTDTQYFGPGTRLTVL.